What follows are 3 T cell receptor beta chains derived from one specimen sequenced in a study of blood T cell repertoires in COVID-19. TCRdb keeps only in-frame clones here, not all; method: immunoSEQ multiplex PCR. The data hold about 150,000 clones, with around 87% observed a single time. Sequences were obtained from peripheral blood. These receptor sequences come from a man aged 55 to 70 with COVID-19, enrolled during active disease.

V is TRBV3-1 (or the pseudogene TRBV3-2) and J is TRBJ2-5, with 10 bases identical to TRBD2. The germline CDR1 and CDR2 sequences are LGHDT and YNNKEL (reference sequence). There are 18 residues in the CDR3. V dropped 4 bases and J dropped 2; count of bases not matched to a gene: 13. CDR3 sequence: CASSLRRASGRLQETQYF. For the CDR3, the DNA is TGTGCCAGCAGCCTTCGCCGGGCTAGCGGGAGACTTCAAGAGACCCAGTACTTC.

The table lists this clone with a few counts. The chain is built from TRBV4-2 and TRBJ2-7; a weak D match, TRBD2 (5 bases). The CDR3 length is 13 residues. Germline CDR1 reads LGHNA; CDR2 reads YNFKEQ. Deletions cut 3 bases from V and 5 bases from J, with 11 bases between. CDR3 bases: TGTGCCAGCAGCCACCTTCCGGGAAACGAGCAGTACTTC. The encoded protein is CASSHLPGNEQYF.

The chain links TRBV6-5 to TRBJ1-1, with D perhaps matching TRBD1 (6 bases). Germline V gives CDR1 MNHEY, CDR2 SVGAGI. V gave up 10 bases and J gave up 1 base, with 16 bases separating them. This CDR3 is 14 amino acids long. Here the CDR3 DNA reads TGTGCCACCACGCAAATCAGGGGGAACACTGAAGCTTTCTTT. Its translation is CATTQIRGNTEAFF.